A selection of T cell receptor beta chains follows, all from one sample in a study of CD8 T cells in ankylosing spondylitis. TCRdb re-derived calls from the 5' RACE reads in MiXCR, one entry per CDR3 protein. The data contain under 300,000 distinct CDR3 sequences, around 10% of them singletons. Input material: blood, either unsorted or a sorted T cell fraction (not recorded which). These receptors all come from a male donor with ankylosing spondylitis or in good health (not recorded which). Each CDR3 is given with its conserved first and last residue. D genes are given only for firm matches. Expanded clones are given a class, and other clones once, few, many or no size at all.

>many|TRBJ2-3|TRBD2|TRBV29-1
CSVEQRGGRADTQYF
TGCAGCGTTGAGCAGCGGGGGGGTCGGGCAGATACGCAGTATTTT
>few|TRBJ1-1|-|TRBV29-1
CSVKGGGLGNTEAFF
TGCAGCGTCAAGGGGGGCGGTTTGGGGAACACTGAAGCTTTCTTT
>many|TRBJ2-2|-|TRBV5-1
CASRDNTGELFF
TGCGCCAGCAGGGATAACACCGGGGAGCTGTTTTTT
>many|TRBJ1-2|TRBD1|TRBV6-6
CASRDRDSDGYTF
TGTGCCAGCAGGGACCGGGACAGTGATGGCTACACCTTC
>-|TRBJ2-2|TRBD1|TRBV18
CASSQWTGEAGGELFF
TGTGCCAGCTCGCAGTGGACAGGGGAGGCCGGCGGGGAGCTGTTTTTT
>many|TRBJ2-2|-|TRBV12-3/TRBV12-4
CASSFRGQGNTGELFF
TGTGCCAGCAGTTTTCGGGGCCAGGGGAACACCGGGGAGCTGTTTTTT
>once|TRBJ2-1|-|TRBV3-1
CASTQVSVGPAYNEQFF
TGTGCCAGCACCCAAGTTTCGGTGGGGCCAGCCTACAATGAGCAGTTCTTC
>few|TRBJ2-5|TRBD2|TRBV6-1
CASGLAGAQETQYF
TGTGCCAGCGGGCTAGCGGGAGCCCAAGAGACCCAGTACTTC
>few|TRBJ1-1|-|TRBV7-8
CASSLVRVAEAFF
TGTGCCAGCAGCTTAGTCAGGGTCGCTGAAGCTTTCTTT
>many|TRBJ2-1|-|TRBV20-1
CSARGDKSYNEQFF
TGCAGTGCTAGAGGGGACAAGTCCTACAATGAGCAGTTCTTC
>-|TRBJ2-1|-|TRBV7-2
CASSLALGPAFSEQFF
TGTGCCAGCAGCTTAGCCCTCGGGCCCGCCTTTTCTGAGCAGTTCTTC
>many|TRBJ2-2|-|TRBV12-3/TRBV12-4
CASTGAVWELFF
TGTGCCAGCACCGGGGCGGTCTGGGAGCTGTTTTTT
>-|TRBJ2-5|-|TRBV20-1
CSARPRGAAHQETQYF
TGCAGTGCGCGTCCCCGAGGGGCAGCCCACCAAGAGACCCAGTACTTC
>many|TRBJ2-7|-|TRBV7-8
CASSSFGYEQYF
TGTGCCAGCAGCTCCTTTGGCTACGAGCAGTACTTC
>-|TRBJ2-1|TRBD2|TRBV27
CASSSHPGLAGASYNEQFF
TGTGCCAGCAGTTCTCACCCGGGACTAGCGGGCGCCTCCTACAATGAGCAGTTCTTC
>-|TRBJ2-4|-|TRBV18
CASSPGRLAKNIQYF
TGTGCCAGCTCACCGGGGCGTTTAGCCAAAAACATTCAGTACTTC
>-|TRBJ2-6|TRBD2|TRBV20-1
CSADPGLAGVGANVLTF
TGCAGTGCTGATCCAGGACTAGCGGGAGTTGGGGCCAACGTCCTGACTTTC
>many|TRBJ2-4|TRBD2|TRBV20-1
CSARFSGGAGAKNIQYF
TGCAGTGCTAGATTTAGCGGGGGGGCGGGAGCCAAAAACATTCAGTACTTC
>once|TRBJ2-2|TRBD2|TRBV15
CATSKPGTISGELFF
TGTGCCACCAGCAAACCCGGGACTATCTCCGGGGAGCTGTTTTTT
>many|TRBJ1-1|TRBD1|TRBV5-1
CASSSVQGAGNTEAFF
TGCGCCAGCAGCTCCGTCCAGGGGGCGGGAAACACTGAAGCTTTCTTT
>-|TRBJ2-2|-|TRBV6-1
CASSSLSGSPGELFF
TGTGCCAGCAGTAGTTTATCAGGGAGCCCCGGGGAGCTGTTTTTT
>few|TRBJ2-7|-|TRBV7-8
CASSEAIDPYEQYF
TGTGCCAGCAGCGAGGCAATTGACCCCTACGAGCAGTACTTC
>many|TRBJ2-1|-|TRBV5-1
CASSKGLADNEQFF
TGCGCCAGCAGTAAGGGTTTGGCAGACAATGAGCAGTTCTTC
>many|TRBJ2-3|TRBD2|TRBV5-1
CASSLTPHLWGGNTDTQYF
TGCGCCAGCAGCTTGACACCTCACCTTTGGGGGGGAAACACAGATACGCAGTATTTT
>few|TRBJ2-7|-|TRBV10-3
CAIRDTHRETLGEQYF
TGTGCCATCAGGGACACCCACAGGGAGACCCTCGGCGAGCAGTACTTC
>few|TRBJ2-1|-|TRBV5-1
CASSSTASQNEQFF
TGCGCCAGCAGCTCAACGGCGAGTCAGAATGAGCAGTTCTTC
>many|TRBJ1-2|-|TRBV28
CASSGGGRLYGYTF
TGTGCCAGCAGTGGGGGGGGACGACTCTATGGCTACACCTTC
>few|TRBJ2-7|-|TRBV1
CTSSLLAGGQYEQYF
TGCACCAGCAGCCTTCTAGCGGGGGGGCAATACGAGCAGTACTTC